These T cell receptor beta chains were read from a single sample in a study of T cells in Graves' hyperthyroidism and ophthalmopathy. Using its own MiXCR run on the multiplex PCR reads, TCRdb lists one record per CDR3 protein. The table shows around 760,000 distinct CDR3 sequences, with roughly a third occurring only once. Sequencing used blood. All receptors come from a woman aged 40 to 49 with Graves' hyperthyroidism. The CDR3 runs from the conserved cysteine through the conserved F or W. D genes are given only for firm matches. Clone size is shown for a subset of rows, as once, few, many or a class of expanded clone.

j_call,v_call,clone_size,d_call,cdr3_nt,cdr3_aa
TRBJ1-6,TRBV7-2,.,TRBD1,TGTGCCAGCAGCCCGGGACAGGGTACTTCACCCCTCCACTTT,CASSPGQGTSPLHF
TRBJ1-1,TRBV9,.,.,TGTGCCAGCAGCGTAGGGGGGGGGGGGCGAGCTTTCTTT,CASSVGGGGRAFF
TRBJ1-1,TRBV10-2,.,.,TGCGCCCGCCGAATGAACACTGAAGCTTTCTTT,CARRMNTEAFF
TRBJ2-2,TRBV5-4,.,.,TGTGCCAGCCGGGAGAGGGGCGCCACCGGGGAGCTGTTTTTT,CASRERGATGELFF
TRBJ1-2,TRBV7-9,.,TRBD1,TGTGCCAGCAGCTTAGCGGAGCGGGGTTCGGGGACAGCCCTGAACTATGGCTACACCTTC,CASSLAERGSGTALNYGYTF
TRBJ2-5,TRBV20-1,many,.,TGCAGTGCTAGAAGGGGGGGCTACCAAGAGACCCAGTACTTC,CSARRGGYQETQYF
TRBJ1-2,TRBV19,many,.,TGTGCCAGTAGTATAGATCGGTACGCCTATGGCTACACCTTC,CASSIDRYAYGYTF
TRBJ2-1,TRBV20-1,.,TRBD2,TGCAGTGCTAGAGATGCTAGCGGGAGATACTATGAGCAGTTCTTC,CSARDASGRYYEQFF
TRBJ1-6,TRBV4-3,few,.,TGCGCCAGCAGCCAAGATGTGGGGATTCCCCCCTCTAATTCACCCCTCCACTTT,CASSQDVGIPPSNSPLHF
TRBJ2-7,TRBV4-3,.,TRBD1,TGCGCCAGCAGCCAAACCCCTGGACAGGGGGCCTACGAGCAGTACTTC,CASSQTPGQGAYEQYF
TRBJ2-5,TRBV7-9,.,TRBD1,TGTGCCAGCAGCGTGAACAGGGGGCCACGGGAGACCCAGTACTTC,CASSVNRGPRETQYF
TRBJ2-7,TRBV15,many,.,TGTGCCACCAGCAGACAGAGCTCCTACGAGCAGTACTTC,CATSRQSSYEQYF
TRBJ1-5,TRBV12-3/TRBV12-4,many,.,TGTGCCAGCAGTTTTCAAGGCAACAATCAGCCCCAGCATTTT,CASSFQGNNQPQHF
TRBJ2-7,TRBV6-1,.,.,TGTGCCAGCAGTTGGGGCGTGAACGAGCAGTACTTC,CASSWGVNEQYF
TRBJ2-6,TRBV24-1,.,TRBD1,TGTGCCACCAGTGATCCGGGACAGCCCTCTGGGGCCAACGTCCTGACTTTC,CATSDPGQPSGANVLTF
TRBJ1-5,TRBV12-3/TRBV12-4,many,.,TGTGCCAGCAGCCGGACGGGCGGCGGCAATCAGCCCCAGCATTTT,CASSRTGGGNQPQHF
TRBJ1-2,TRBV24-1,few,.,TGTGCCACCAGTGACCCCCGGAGCCCTTTCGGTGGCTACACCTTC,CATSDPRSPFGGYTF
TRBJ2-5,TRBV5-6,few,TRBD2,TGTGCCAGCGGGCAACTAGCGGGTAGCCAAGAGACCCAGTACTTC,CASGQLAGSQETQYF
TRBJ1-1,TRBV19,many,TRBD1,TGTGCCAGCGGTCCCGGACAGGGGAACACTGAAGCTTTCTTT,CASGPGQGNTEAFF
TRBJ2-7,TRBV19,few,TRBD2,TGTGCCAGTAGTGCCCAGTACCCGGGACTAGCGGGAAGAGGGGAGCAGTACTTC,CASSAQYPGLAGRGEQYF
TRBJ1-2,TRBV5-1,many,TRBD1,TGCGCCAGCAGCCCGGCCAGGACAGGCTTCTATGGCTACACCTTC,CASSPARTGFYGYTF
TRBJ2-6,TRBV10-3,many,TRBD1,TGTGCCAGCACCCGAGGGACAGGGTTTGGGGCCAACGTCCTGACTTTC,CASTRGTGFGANVLTF
TRBJ1-2,TRBV5-6,.,TRBD1,TGTGCCAGCAGCAATGCAGGGGGTAGTGGCTACACCTTC,CASSNAGGSGYTF
TRBJ1-3,TRBV14,many,TRBD1,TGTGCCAGCAGGGCCAGCGGGACAGGCAGAAACACCATATATTTT,CASRASGTGRNTIYF
TRBJ1-1,TRBV11-1,.,.,TGTGCCAGCAGCCCTTCTGTCTTTAGGAACACTGAAGCTTTCTTT,CASSPSVFRNTEAFF
TRBJ1-1,TRBV10-1,few,TRBD1,TGCGCCAGCAGTAGGGCTGACAGGGCCGACACTGAAGCTTTCTTT,CASSRADRADTEAFF
TRBJ2-7,TRBV7-3,many,TRBD1,TGTGCCAGCAGCGCCCTACCGGGACAGAACTACGAGCAGTACTTC,CASSALPGQNYEQYF
TRBJ1-1,TRBV7-9,many,.,TGTGCCAGCAGCTTTACAGAAGAAGGGTTTGCTTTCTTT,CASSFTEEGFAFF
TRBJ1-1,TRBV11-1,few,TRBD1,TGTGCCAGCAGCTTATCCCCCGGGACAGTCGTCAACACTGAAGCTTTCTTT,CASSLSPGTVVNTEAFF
TRBJ1-2,TRBV15,.,TRBD1,TGTGCCACCAACAGGGGCTACGGTGGCTACACCTTC,CATNRGYGGYTF
TRBJ1-1,TRBV7-9,.,.,TGTGCCAGCAGCTTAGAGAGGGTCCGGAACACTGAAGCTTTCTTT,CASSLERVRNTEAFF
TRBJ1-5,TRBV19,few,.,TGTGCCAGTTCATGGGACGATCAGCCCCAGCATTTT,CASSWDDQPQHF
TRBJ1-2,TRBV19,many,.,TGTGCCAGTAGTGAAGGGAGAAACTATGGCTACACCTTC,CASSEGRNYGYTF
TRBJ1-2,TRBV4-3,.,.,TGCGCCAGCAGCTCCAGGCGCCCAGTTTCCGGCTACACCTTC,CASSSRRPVSGYTF
TRBJ2-2,TRBV20-1,few,.,TGCAGCTGTGTAAGCGTAGCGAACACCGGGGAGCTGTTTTTT,CSCVSVANTGELFF
TRBJ1-2,TRBV12-3/TRBV12-4,.,TRBD1,TGTGCCAGCAGAAATGACCCAGCCAGACAGGGTGGCTACACCTTC,CASRNDPARQGGYTF
TRBJ1-6,TRBV2,.,.,TGTGCCAGCAGAGCGGACAGTGCAATGTATAATTCACCCCTCCACTTT,CASRADSAMYNSPLHF
TRBJ2-7,TRBV7-2,few,TRBD2,TGTGCCAGCAGCTTCAGTAGCGGGGCTAGCTCCTACGAGCAGTACTTC,CASSFSSGASSYEQYF
TRBJ2-3,TRBV6-2/TRBV6-3,once,TRBD1,TGTGCCAGCAGTTCCTTGAACCGATGGACAGGGAGCGAGGATACGCAGTATTTT,CASSSLNRWTGSEDTQYF
TRBJ2-7,TRBV2,.,.,TGTGCCAGCAGCCGGCCGGGACTTAAGTACGTTGAGCAGTACTTC,CASSRPGLKYVEQYF
TRBJ2-5,TRBV7-2,.,TRBD2,TGTGCCAGCAGCTTCAAACCTGGGATTAGCGGGATAGGGACCCAGTACTTC,CASSFKPGISGIGTQYF
TRBJ2-5,TRBV10-3,many,.,TGTGCCATCAGTGAGTCGGAACAGGGTGGTCAAAGAGGGACCCAGTACTTC,CAISESEQGGQRGTQYF
TRBJ1-6,TRBV7-9,few,TRBD1,TGTGCCAGCAGCCAAGGGGGCCCCGGCCTTAATTCACCCCTCCACTTT,CASSQGGPGLNSPLHF
TRBJ2-2,TRBV28,.,.,TGTGCCAGCTTAAGCGGCGGGGTGGCCGGGGAGCTGTTTTTT,CASLSGGVAGELFF
TRBJ1-5,TRBV15,many,.,TGTGCCACCAGCAGGGGGAATAGCAATCAGCCCCAGCATTTT,CATSRGNSNQPQHF
TRBJ1-3,TRBV20-1,many,.,TGCAGTGCCCGTCTAGGGTTCTCTGGAAACACCATATATTTT,CSARLGFSGNTIYF